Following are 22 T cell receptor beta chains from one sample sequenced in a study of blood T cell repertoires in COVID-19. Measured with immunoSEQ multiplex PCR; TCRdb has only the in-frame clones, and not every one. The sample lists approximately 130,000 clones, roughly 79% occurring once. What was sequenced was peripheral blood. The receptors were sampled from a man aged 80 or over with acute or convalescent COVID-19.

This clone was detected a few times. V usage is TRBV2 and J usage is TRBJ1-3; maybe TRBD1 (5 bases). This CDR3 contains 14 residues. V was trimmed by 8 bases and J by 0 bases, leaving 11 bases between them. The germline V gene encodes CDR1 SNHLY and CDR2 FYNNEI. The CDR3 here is CASSTAFSGNTIYF. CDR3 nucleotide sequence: TGTGCCAGCTCGACAGCCTTCTCTGGAAACACCATATATTTT.

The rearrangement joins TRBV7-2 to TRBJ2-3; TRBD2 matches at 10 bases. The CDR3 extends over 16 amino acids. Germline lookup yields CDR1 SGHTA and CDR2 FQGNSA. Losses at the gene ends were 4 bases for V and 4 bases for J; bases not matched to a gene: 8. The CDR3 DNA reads TGTGCCAGCAGCTCACAAGCGGGGGGGCTGGCAGATACGCAGTATTTT. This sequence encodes CASSSQAGGLADTQYF.

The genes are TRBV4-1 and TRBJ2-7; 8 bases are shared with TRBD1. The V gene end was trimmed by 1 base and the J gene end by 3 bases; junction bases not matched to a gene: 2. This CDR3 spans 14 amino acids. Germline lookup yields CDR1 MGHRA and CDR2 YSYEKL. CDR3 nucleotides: TGCGCCAGCAGCCAAGGGACAGGGATCTACGAGCAGTACTTC. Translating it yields CASSQGTGIYEQYF.

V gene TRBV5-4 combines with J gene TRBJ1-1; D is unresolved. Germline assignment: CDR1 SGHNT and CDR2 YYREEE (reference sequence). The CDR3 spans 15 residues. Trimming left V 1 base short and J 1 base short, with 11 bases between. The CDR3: CASSLTRAGNTEAFF. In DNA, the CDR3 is TGTGCCAGCAGCTTGACTAGGGCGGGGAACACTGAAGCTTTCTTT.

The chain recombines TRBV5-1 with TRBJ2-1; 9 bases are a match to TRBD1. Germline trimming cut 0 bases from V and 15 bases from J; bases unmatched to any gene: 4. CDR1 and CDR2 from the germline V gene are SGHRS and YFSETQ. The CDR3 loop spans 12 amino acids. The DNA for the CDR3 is TGCGCCAGCAGCTTGGACGGGACAGGGTGGTTCTTC. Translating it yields CASSLDGTGWFF.

The CDR3 DNA is TGTGCCAGCACCACTTCAATAACAGGGGGGGCCTACGAGCAGTACTTC. This encodes CASTTSITGGAYEQYF. The rearrangement joins TRBV11-1 to TRBJ2-7, with D perhaps TRBD1 (8 bases). V was trimmed by 7 bases and J by 2 bases, leaving 21 bases between them. The CDR3 extends over 16 amino acids. CDR1 is SGHAT, CDR2 FQDESV, per germline (reference sequence). The variable domain in full, with the rest retrieved from reference TRBV11-1 and TRBJ2-7, is EAEVAQSPRYKITEKSQAVAFWCDPISGHATLYWYRQILGQGPELLVQFQDESVVDDSQLPKDRFSAERLKGVDSTLKIQPAELGDSAMYLCASTTSITGGAYEQYFGPGTRLTVT.

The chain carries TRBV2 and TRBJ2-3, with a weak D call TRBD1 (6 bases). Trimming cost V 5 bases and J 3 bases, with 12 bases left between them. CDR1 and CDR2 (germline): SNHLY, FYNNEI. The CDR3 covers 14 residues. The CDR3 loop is CASSRDKPTDTQYF. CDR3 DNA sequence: TGTGCCAGCAGTCGGGACAAGCCGACAGATACGCAGTATTTT.

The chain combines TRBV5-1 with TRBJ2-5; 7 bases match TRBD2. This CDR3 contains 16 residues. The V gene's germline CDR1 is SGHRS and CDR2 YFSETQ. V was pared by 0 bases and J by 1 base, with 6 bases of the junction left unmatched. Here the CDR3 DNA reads TGCGCCAGCAGCTTGGTCGGGGGGATCCTCCAAGAGACCCAGTACTTC. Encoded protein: CASSLVGGILQETQYF.

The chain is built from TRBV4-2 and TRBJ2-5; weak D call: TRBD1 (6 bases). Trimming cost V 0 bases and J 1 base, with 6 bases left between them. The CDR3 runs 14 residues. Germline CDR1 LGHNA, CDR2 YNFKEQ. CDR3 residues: CASSQEGGQETQYF. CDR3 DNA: TGTGCCAGCAGCCAAGAAGGGGGCCAAGAGACCCAGTACTTC.

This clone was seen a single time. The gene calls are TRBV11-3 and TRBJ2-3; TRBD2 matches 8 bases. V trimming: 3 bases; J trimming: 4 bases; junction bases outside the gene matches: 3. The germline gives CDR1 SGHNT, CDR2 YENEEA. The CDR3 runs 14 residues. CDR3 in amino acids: CASSFRGGSDTQYF. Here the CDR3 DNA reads TGTGCCAGCAGCTTTCGGGGGGGCTCAGATACGCAGTATTTT. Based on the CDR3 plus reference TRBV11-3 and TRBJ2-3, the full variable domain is EAGVVQSPRYKIIEKKQPVAFWCNPISGHNTLYWYLQNLGQGPELLIRYENEEAVDDSQLPKDRFSAERLKGVDSTLKIQPAELGDSAVYLCASSFRGGSDTQYFGPGTRLTVL.

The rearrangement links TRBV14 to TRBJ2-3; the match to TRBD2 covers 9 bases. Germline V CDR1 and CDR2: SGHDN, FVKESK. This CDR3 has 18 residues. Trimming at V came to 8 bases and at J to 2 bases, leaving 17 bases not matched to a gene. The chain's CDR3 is CASPRETSGAFNTDTQYF. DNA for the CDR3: TGTGCCAGCCCCCGTGAGACTAGCGGTGCATTTAACACAGATACGCAGTATTTT.

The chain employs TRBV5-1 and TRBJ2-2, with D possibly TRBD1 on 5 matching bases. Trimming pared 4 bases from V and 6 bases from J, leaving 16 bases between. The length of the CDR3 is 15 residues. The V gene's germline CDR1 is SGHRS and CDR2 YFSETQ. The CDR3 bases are TGCGCCAGCAGCCCACTGGGGCAGACCCCCGGGGAGCTGTTTTTT. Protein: CASSPLGQTPGELFF.

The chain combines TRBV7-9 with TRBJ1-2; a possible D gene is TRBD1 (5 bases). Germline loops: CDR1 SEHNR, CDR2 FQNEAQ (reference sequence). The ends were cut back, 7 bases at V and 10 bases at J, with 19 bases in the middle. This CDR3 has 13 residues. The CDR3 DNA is TGTGCCAGCACCAGCACCTACGACAGTCACTACACCTTC. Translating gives CASTSTYDSHYTF. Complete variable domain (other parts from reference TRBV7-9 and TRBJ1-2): DTGVSQNPRHKITKRGQNVTFRCDPISEHNRLYWYRQTLGQGPEFLTYFQNEAQLEKSRLLSDRFSAERPKGSFSTLEIQRTEQGDSAMYLCASTSTYDSHYTFGSGTRLTVV.

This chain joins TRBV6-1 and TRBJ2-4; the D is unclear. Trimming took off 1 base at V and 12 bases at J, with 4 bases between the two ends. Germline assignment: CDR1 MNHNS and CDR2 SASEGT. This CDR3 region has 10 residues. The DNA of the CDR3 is TGTGCCAGCAGTGAAGGAGCTCAGTACTTC. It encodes CASSEGAQYF.

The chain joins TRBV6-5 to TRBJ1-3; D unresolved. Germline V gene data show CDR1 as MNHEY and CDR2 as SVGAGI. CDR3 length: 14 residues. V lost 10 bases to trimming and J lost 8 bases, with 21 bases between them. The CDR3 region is CAIKPSGPEYTIYF. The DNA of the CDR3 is TGTGCCATCAAACCCAGCGGACCAGAGTACACCATATATTTT.

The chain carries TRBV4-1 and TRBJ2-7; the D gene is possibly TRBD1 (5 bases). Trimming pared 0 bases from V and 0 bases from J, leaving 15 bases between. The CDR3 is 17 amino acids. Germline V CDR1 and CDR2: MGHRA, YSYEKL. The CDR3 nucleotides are TGCGCCAGCAGCCAAGATTTACCAGGGTACTCCTCCTACGAGCAGTACTTC. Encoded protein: CASSQDLPGYSSYEQYF.

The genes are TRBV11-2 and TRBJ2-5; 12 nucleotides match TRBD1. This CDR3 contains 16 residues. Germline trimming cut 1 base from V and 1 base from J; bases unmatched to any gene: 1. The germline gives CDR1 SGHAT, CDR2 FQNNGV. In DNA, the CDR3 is TGTGCCAGCAGCTTAGCGGGACAGGGGGCCCAAGAGACCCAGTACTTC. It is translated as CASSLAGQGAQETQYF.

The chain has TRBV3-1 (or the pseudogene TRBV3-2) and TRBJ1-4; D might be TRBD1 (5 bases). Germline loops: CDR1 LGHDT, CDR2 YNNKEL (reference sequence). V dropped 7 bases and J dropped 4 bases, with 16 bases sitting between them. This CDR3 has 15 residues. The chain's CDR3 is CASTNAGGVNEKLFF. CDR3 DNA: TGTGCCAGCACCAACGCGGGGGGGGTTAATGAAAAACTGTTTTTT.

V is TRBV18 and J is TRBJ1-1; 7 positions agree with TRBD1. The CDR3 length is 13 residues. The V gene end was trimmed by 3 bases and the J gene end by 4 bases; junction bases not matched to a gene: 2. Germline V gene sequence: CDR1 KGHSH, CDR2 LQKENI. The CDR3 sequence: CASSPNRGTEAFF. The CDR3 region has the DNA TGTGCCAGCTCACCGAACAGGGGCACTGAAGCTTTCTTT.

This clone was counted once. This chain's CDR3 is CASSGTPPGYTF. CDR3 sequence (DNA): TGTGCCAGCAGTGGGACTCCGCCTGGCTACACCTTC. The chain is built from TRBV2 and TRBJ1-2; D unclear. Germline assignment: CDR1 SNHLY and CDR2 FYNNEI. Trimming shortened V by 4 bases and J by 7 bases, and 10 bases separated the two germline ends. The CDR3 consists of 12 residues.

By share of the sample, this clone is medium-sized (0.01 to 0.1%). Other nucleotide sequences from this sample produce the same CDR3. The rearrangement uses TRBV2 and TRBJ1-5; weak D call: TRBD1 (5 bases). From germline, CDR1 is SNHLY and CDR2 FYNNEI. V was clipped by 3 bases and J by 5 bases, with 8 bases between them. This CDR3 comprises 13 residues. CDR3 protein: CASSDRVDQPQHF. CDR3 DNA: TGTGCCAGCAGTGACAGGGTGGATCAGCCCCAGCATTTT.

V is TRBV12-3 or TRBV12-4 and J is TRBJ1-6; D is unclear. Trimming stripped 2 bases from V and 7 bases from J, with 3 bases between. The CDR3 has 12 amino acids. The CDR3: CASSLQNSPLHF. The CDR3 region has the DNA TGTGCCAGCAGTTTACAGAATTCACCCCTCCACTTT.